This T cell receptor beta chain was profiled in a study of T cells after yellow fever vaccination. TCRdb fed the 5' RACE reads into MiXCR, producing one record per CDR3 protein. The profile shows 100,000 to 150,000 distinct CDR3 sequences, 7.2% of them singletons. Germline CDR1 LGHNA, CDR2 YNFKEQ. V lost 1 base and J 3 bases, leaving 15 bases between the germline ends. This CDR3 contains 16 residues. Whole-study findings and limits: One caveat is that FACS-sorted repertoires could contain abundant clonotypes contaminating from the bulk population. Among primary-vaccination clones, most reappeared after the booster, at 96% for CD4 and about 90% for CD8. A minor fraction of clonotypes spanned both CD4 and CD8 compartments.

The table lists this clonotype with many counts. What it binds is unknown. The gene calls are TRBV4-2 and TRBJ2-5; D may be TRBD1 or TRBD2 (6 bases each). The origin of this receptor is a man younger than 30 who received the YFV17D yellow fever vaccine. Source: CD4+ T cells sorted from PBMCs, taken roughly 46 days after the first yellow fever vaccination. The CDR3 spells CASSQVWGADEETQYF. DNA of the CDR3: TGTGCCAGCAGCCAAGTTTGGGGGGCGGACGAAGAGACCCAGTACTTC.